Listed here are 11 T cell receptor beta chains from one sample, sequenced in a study of radiation and T cells in renal cell carcinoma. Here immunoSEQ multiplex PCR was the method, and the copy in TCRdb shows in-frame clones only, minus some. The top ten hold around 12% of the sample, which has 130,000 to 150,000 clones, roughly 88% seen once. Regarding time point: baseline pretreatment blood. Treatment denoted: 15 Gy SBRT to primary tumor, nephrectomy 4 weeks later. The input for sequencing was blood, taken from a patient whose treatment included radiotherapy and nephrectomy. Source of these receptors: a woman aged 45-65 years with renal cell carcinoma.

In this sample, this clone turned up once. J is TRBJ1-1 and V is TRBV5-8; tentative D call: TRBD1 (5 bases). The CDR3 contains 14 residues. V dropped 1 base and J dropped 4 bases, with 11 bases sitting between them. Germline V gives CDR1 SGHTS, CDR2 YDEGEE. CDR3 sequence (DNA): TGTGCCAGCAGCTTGAGGGGTCGGGGCACTGAAGCTTTCTTT. It yields the protein CASSLRGRGTEAFF.

This clone came up a few times. This sample also contains other DNA sequences that code for the same CDR3. V is TRBV6-5 and J is TRBJ1-1; maybe TRBD1 (5 bases). V was trimmed by 1 base and J by 5 bases, leaving 8 bases between them. The CDR3 sequence is 13 residues long. The germline V gene has CDR1 MNHEY and CDR2 SVGAGI. CDR3 residues: CASSYLGGTEAFF. The CDR3 nucleotides read TGTGCCAGCAGTTACTTGGGGGGGACTGAAGCTTTCTTT.

This clone was found once. The rearrangement links TRBV5-1 to TRBJ1-2; possible D gene TRBD1, 6 bases. The ends were cut back, 3 bases at V and 5 bases at J, with 14 bases in the middle. Germline CDR1 reads SGHRS; CDR2 reads YFSETQ. The CDR3 spans 14 residues. The CDR3 nucleotides read TGCGCCAGCAGCTGGGGGCCGGGGGAGTATGGCTACACCTTC. Residues: CASSWGPGEYGYTF.

The chain combines TRBV5-1 with TRBJ2-7, with TRBD2 matching over 7 bases. V dropped 1 base and J dropped 5; count of bases not matched to a gene: 6. The CDR3 extends over 14 amino acids. The germline gives CDR1 SGHRS, CDR2 YFSETQ. CDR3 in DNA: TGCGCCAGCAGCTTGTCGGGGGGAACCCACGAGCAGTACTTC. It encodes CASSLSGGTHEQYF.

The chain uses TRBV10-3 and TRBJ2-7; D call uncertain. Deletions cut 3 bases from V and 2 bases from J, with 20 bases between. Looked up from germline, CDR1 is ENHRY and CDR2 is SYGVKD. This CDR3 comprises 17 residues. For the CDR3, the DNA is TGTGCCATCAGTGATATTGGCCGTGATTCTTCTCCCTACGAGCAGTACTTC. Translation: CAISDIGRDSSPYEQYF.

V gene TRBV4-3 combines with J gene TRBJ2-2; TRBD2 matches 11 bases. This CDR3 comprises 18 residues. The germline gives CDR1 LGHNA, CDR2 YSLEER. The V gene end was trimmed by 2 bases and the J gene end by 6 bases; junction bases not matched to a gene: 11. The CDR3 region is CASSQRGLAAPLSGELFF. The DNA for the CDR3 is TGCGCCAGCAGCCAAAGGGGACTAGCGGCGCCACTGTCCGGGGAGCTGTTTTTT.

This clone occurred once. The J gene is TRBJ2-5, the V gene TRBV9; D might be TRBD2 (6 bases). CDR1 and CDR2 (germline): SGDLS, YYNGEE. The CDR3 totals 15 residues. V lost 4 bases to trimming and J lost 3 bases, with 16 bases between them. The CDR3 bases are TGTGCCAGCAGCTCAAGTCCAGGGAGGAAAGAGACCCAGTACTTC. Its translation is CASSSSPGRKETQYF.

The chain employs TRBV30 and TRBJ2-1, with D perhaps assigned TRBD1 or TRBD2 (5 bases each). The ends were cut back, 4 bases at V and 7 bases at J, with 17 bases in the middle. CDR3 length: 14 amino acids. Germline lookup yields CDR1 GTSNPN and CDR2 SVGIG (reference sequence). CDR3 bases: TGTGCCTGGAAAGGGCAGGGAGTAACGAATGAGCAGTTCTTC. As protein: CAWKGQGVTNEQFF. Full variable domain (missing parts from reference TRBV30 and TRBJ2-1): SQTIHQWPATLVQPVGSPLSLECTVEGTSNPNLYWYRQAAGRGLQLLFYSVGIGQISSEVPQNLSASRPQDRQFILSSKKLLLSDSGFYLCAWKGQGVTNEQFFGPGTRLTVL.

V gene TRBV7-2 combines with J gene TRBJ2-2, with D possibly TRBD1 on 5 matching bases. Trimming took 5 bases from V and 4 from J, leaving 5 bases between them. Germline CDR1 is SGHTA and CDR2 is FQGNSA. There are 12 residues in the CDR3. The CDR3 sequence is CASSQGTGELFF. The CDR3 bases are TGTGCCAGCAGCCAGGGCACCGGGGAGCTGTTTTTT.

This clone was seen a handful of times. The chain has TRBV20-1 and TRBJ2-7; D remains ambiguous. Germline-derived CDR1 and CDR2 are DFQATT and SNEGSKA (reference sequence). Trimming stripped 3 bases from V and 3 bases from J, with 6 bases between. This CDR3 is built from 11 residues. The DNA for the CDR3 is TGCAGTGCTAGCAGAGGCTACGAGCAGTACTTC. It specifies CSASRGYEQYF.

CDR3 coding DNA: TGTGCCATCAGTGAGTCTGCCGGGACTGGAAACACCATATATTTT. Residues: CAISESAGTGNTIYF. The chain recombines TRBV10-3 with TRBJ1-3; D is unresolved. This CDR3 is 15 amino acids long. V was trimmed by 0 bases and J by 2 bases, leaving 8 bases between them. Germline-derived CDR1 and CDR2 are ENHRY and SYGVKD.